These 26 T cell receptor beta chains were all obtained from the same sample, sequenced in a study of CD4 T cells in relation to SARS-CoV-2 and coronaviruses. Here immunoSEQ multiplex PCR was the method, and the copy in TCRdb shows in-frame clones only, minus some. This table has about 36,000 clones, roughly 82% appearing once. Their antigens are not known. Sequenced sample: memory CD4+ T cells from PBMCs, cultured in vitro. The source is an adult with COVID-19.

About this clone: An end of the junction differs from the germline gene, which may be a read error. This specimen includes other DNA sequences encoding the same CDR3. The chain joins TRBV5-1 to TRBJ2-7, with TRBD2 matching over 7 bases. Per germline, CDR1 SGHRS and CDR2 YFSETQ. This CDR3 has 15 residues. CDR3 region: CASSSSGGRGYEQYF. CDR3 nucleotides: TGCGCCAGCAGCTCCTCGGGCGGGAGAGGTTACGAGCAGTATTTC. Combining the CDR3 with reference TRBV5-1 and TRBJ2-7 gives the whole variable domain KAGVTQTPRYLIKTRGQQVTLSCSPISGHRSVSWYQQTPGQGLQFLFEYFSETQRNKGNFPGRFSGRQFSNSRSEMNVSTLELGDSALYLCASSSSGGRGYEQYFGPGTRLTVT.

The rearrangement uses TRBV3-1 (or the pseudogene TRBV3-2) and TRBJ2-5, with TRBD1 identical over 9 bases. V shed 2 bases and J 5 bases; nucleotides not matched to a gene: 3. Germline assignment: CDR1 LGHDT and CDR2 YNNKEL (reference sequence). This CDR3 is 14 amino acids long. CDR3 sequence: CASSQSGQGETQYF. CDR3 nucleotides: TGTGCCAGCAGCCAAAGCGGACAGGGGGAGACCCAGTACTTC.

The gene calls are TRBV7-2 and TRBJ1-4; D is unresolved. Germline CDR1 is SGHTA and CDR2 is FQGNSA. The CDR3 has 17 residues. Trimming removed 2 bases at V and 7 bases at J, with 20 bases between. CDR3 sequence: CASSLSPHIGGAEKLFF. The CDR3 DNA reads as TGTGCCAGCAGCTTATCCCCCCACATCGGAGGAGCTGAAAAACTGTTTTTT.

V is TRBV12-3 or TRBV12-4 and J is TRBJ2-2; D unresolved. V was shortened by 6 bases and J by 5 bases, with 4 bases between the two germline ends. This CDR3 spans 11 amino acids. CDR3 loop: CASRDTGELFF. The CDR3 coding sequence is TGTGCCAGCAGGGATACCGGGGAGCTGTTTTTT.

DNA of the CDR3: TGCGCCAGCAGCCAACCAAAAGGGGGACTAGCGACCTCCTACGAGCAGTACTTC. As protein: CASSQPKGGLATSYEQYF. V gene TRBV4-1 combines with J gene TRBJ2-7; 10 bases agree with TRBD2. This CDR3 has 18 amino acids. Germline CDR1 and CDR2: MGHRA and YSYEKL. V shed 2 bases and J 0 bases; nucleotides not matched to a gene: 10.

The genes are TRBV4-1 and TRBJ2-1; D might be TRBD1 (5 bases). Germline V gives CDR1 MGHRA, CDR2 YSYEKL. This CDR3 is built from 15 residues. Trimming took 0 bases from V and 8 from J, leaving 14 bases between them. DNA for the CDR3: TGCGCCAGCAGCCAAGAAGTTAAAAGGGGTGATGAGCAGTTCTTC. Its protein is CASSQEVKRGDEQFF.

Here the CDR3 DNA reads TGTGCCAGTAGTATTGACTATTCGAACACCGGGGAGCTGTTTTTT. Its protein is CASSIDYSNTGELFF. V is TRBV19 and J is TRBJ2-2; D perhaps matches TRBD2 (5 bases). There are 15 residues in the CDR3. V lost 3 bases and J lost 0, with 8 bases in between. Germline assignment: CDR1 LNHDA and CDR2 SQIVND (reference sequence). The full variable domain, completed using reference TRBV19 and TRBJ2-2, is DGGITQSPKYLFRKEGQNVTLSCEQNLNHDAMYWYRQDPGQGLRLIYYSQIVNDFQKGDIAEGYSVSREKKESFPLTVTSAQKNPTAFYLCASSIDYSNTGELFFGEGSRLTVL.

The chain has TRBV7-2 and TRBJ2-1; 7 nucleotides agree with TRBD1. The CDR3 length is 15 residues. In germline, CDR1 is SGHTA, CDR2 FQGNSA. V dropped 1 base and J dropped 3; count of bases not matched to a gene: 3. DNA for the CDR3: TGTGCCAGCAGCTTAGAAGGGACAGTCTACAATGAGCAGTTCTTC. This sequence encodes CASSLEGTVYNEQFF.

The chain combines TRBV7-6 with TRBJ2-7; D is uncertain. V lost 3 bases and J 5 bases, leaving 20 bases between the germline ends. Germline CDR1 is SGHVS and CDR2 is FNYEAQ. CDR3 length: 16 amino acids. CDR3 coding DNA: TGTGCCAGCAGCTTCCTAAGGGCTCGTGGGCTCGACGAGCAGTACTTC. It translates to CASSFLRARGLDEQYF. Full variable domain (missing parts from reference TRBV7-6 and TRBJ2-7): GAGVSQSPRYKVTKRGQDVALRCDPISGHVSLYWYRQALGQGPEFLTYFNYEAQQDKSGLPNDRFSAERPEGSISTLTIQRTEQRDSAMYRCASSFLRARGLDEQYFGPGTRLTVT.

V gene TRBV14 combines with J gene TRBJ2-3; maybe TRBD2 (5 bases). Trimming cost V 4 bases and J 6 bases, with 11 bases left between them. In germline, CDR1 is SGHDN, CDR2 FVKESK. The CDR3 has 13 residues. The CDR3 coding sequence is TGTGCCAGCAGCCCCACCCGGAGGGATACGCAGTATTTT. Its translation is CASSPTRRDTQYF. Variable domain in full (rest from reference TRBV14 and TRBJ2-3): EAGVTQFPSHSVIEKGQTVTLRCDPISGHDNLYWYRRVMGKEIKFLLHFVKESKQDESGMPNNRFLAERTGGTYSTLKVQPAELEDSGVYFCASSPTRRDTQYFGPGTRLTVL.

V usage is TRBV5-5 and J usage is TRBJ1-2; D possibly corresponds to TRBD1 (6 bases). Trimming took off 4 bases at V and 7 bases at J, with 14 bases between the two ends. The CDR3 totals 13 residues. Germline V CDR1 and CDR2: SGHKS, YYEKEE (reference sequence). The CDR3 DNA follows: TGTGCCAGCAGCATACAGGGACGTAGTGGCTACACCTTC. Its protein is CASSIQGRSGYTF.

This clone was observed once. The V gene is TRBV5-5, the J gene TRBJ2-3; TRBD2 might be the D (5 bases). This CDR3 spans 15 amino acids. Germline CDR1 reads SGHKS; CDR2 reads YYEKEE (reference sequence). Between the trimmed V and J ends, which lost 4 bases and 0 bases, there was a span of 12 bases. The CDR3 DNA follows: TGTGCCAGCAGCCTGAAGCGGTCCAGCACAGATACGCAGTATTTT. This sequence encodes CASSLKRSSTDTQYF.

The chain joins TRBV28 to TRBJ2-6, with 9 nucleotides matching TRBD1. The CDR3 consists of 17 residues. Germline V gives CDR1 MDHEN, CDR2 SYDVKM. Trimming at V came to 5 bases and at J to 2 bases, leaving 7 bases not matched to a gene. The CDR3 nucleotides read TGTGCCAGCAGTGCGGGACAGGGAAGACCTGGGGCCAACGTCCTGACTTTC. Translation: CASSAGQGRPGANVLTF.

The gene calls are TRBV23-1 and TRBJ2-1; 7 nucleotides align to TRBD1. TRBV23-1 is recorded as an ORF, its role being uncertain. The CDR3 runs 14 residues. V gave up 10 bases and J gave up 7 bases; unmatched junction bases: 13. The CDR3 is CATLKGGSGNEQFF. The DNA for the CDR3 is TGCGCCACCCTAAAAGGGGGCTCGGGAAATGAGCAGTTCTTC.

The V gene is TRBV4-1, the J gene TRBJ2-6; 10 bases are a match to TRBD1. CDR1 MGHRA and CDR2 YSYEKL come from the germline V gene. V trimming: 1 base; J trimming: 4 bases; junction bases outside the gene matches: 10. This CDR3 spans 19 amino acids. The CDR3 nucleotides read TGCGCCAGCAGCCAAGGCCCGACAGGGGGCGGATCCGGGGCCAACGTCCTGACTTTC. Its protein is CASSQGPTGGGSGANVLTF.

The V call is TRBV18, the J call TRBJ2-3; D gene ambiguous. CDR1 and CDR2 (germline): KGHSH, LQKENI. CDR3 size: 15 residues. Trimming removed 2 bases from V and 0 bases from J, with 9 bases in between. The CDR3: CASSPGQASTDTQYF. CDR3 sequence (DNA): TGTGCCAGCTCACCAGGGCAGGCAAGCACAGATACGCAGTATTTT.

The chain couples TRBV5-6 to TRBJ1-6; TRBD1 matches 7 bases. Germline values: CDR1 SGHDT, CDR2 YYEEEE. V gave up 4 bases and J gave up 8 bases; unmatched junction bases: 6. The CDR3 spans 14 residues. In DNA, the CDR3 is TGTGCCAGCAGCGAGACAGGGTTTGATTCACCCCTCCACTTT. The encoded protein is CASSETGFDSPLHF.

The V gene is TRBV6-5, the J gene TRBJ2-2; D gene unclear. The length of the CDR3 is 15 residues. Germline V CDR1 and CDR2: MNHEY, SVGAGI. Trimming pared 6 bases from V and 1 base from J, leaving 12 bases between. The CDR3, as DNA: TGTGCCAGCAGAGACGGGCCCTTGAACACCGGGGAGCTGTTTTTT. It translates to CASRDGPLNTGELFF.

The J gene is TRBJ2-5, the V gene TRBV2; D unclear. V lost 4 bases and J lost 7, with 7 bases in between. The germline CDR1 and CDR2 sequences are SNHLY and FYNNEI. The CDR3 has 11 residues. Here the CDR3 DNA reads TGTGCCAGCAGTGCTAAGGCGACCCAGTACTTC. Its translation: CASSAKATQYF.

The chain recombines TRBV28 with TRBJ2-4, with D possibly matching TRBD1 (5 bases). Per the germline V gene, CDR1 is MDHEN and CDR2 is SYDVKM. The CDR3 spans 14 residues. V lost 5 bases, J lost 2 bases, and 10 bases lay in between. The chain's CDR3 is CASSLQGTKNIQYF. The CDR3 nucleotides read TGTGCCAGCAGTCTTCAGGGCACCAAAAACATTCAGTACTTC.

V gene TRBV15 combines with J gene TRBJ2-1, with D uncertain. Germline V lookup: CDR1 LNHNV, CDR2 YYDKDF (reference sequence). The CDR3 is made up of 16 amino acids. V lost 1 base, J lost 1 base, and 11 bases lay in between. This chain's CDR3 is CATSRVGSLSYNEQFF. The CDR3 coding sequence is TGTGCCACCAGCAGAGTAGGTAGCCTTTCCTACAATGAGCAGTTCTTC.

This chain links TRBV25-1 with TRBJ2-1; no reliable D call. CDR1 is MGHDK and CDR2 is SYGVNS in the germline V gene. V lost 2 bases, J lost 6 bases, and 5 bases lay in between. The CDR3 has 12 amino acids. CDR3 coding DNA: TGTGCCAGCAGTGAAGGTGTCAATGAGCAGTTCTTC. This gives the protein CASSEGVNEQFF.

J is TRBJ2-5 and V is TRBV4-2, with 10 nucleotides matching TRBD2. V dropped 2 bases and J dropped 3; count of bases not matched to a gene: 6. CDR1 LGHNA and CDR2 YNFKEQ come from the germline V gene. This CDR3 contains 16 residues. This chain's CDR3 is CASSQWTSGGKETQYF. CDR3 nucleotide sequence: TGTGCCAGCAGCCAATGGACTAGCGGAGGAAAAGAGACCCAGTACTTC.

This clone has just one count. The chain combines TRBV5-1 with TRBJ2-7; the match to TRBD2 covers 13 bases. Unmatched junction bases numbered 7, after V lost 4 bases and J lost 6 bases. This CDR3 comprises 15 residues. CDR1 and CDR2 from the germline V gene are SGHRS and YFSETQ. The CDR3 nucleotides read TGCGCCAGCAGCCCCGGACTAGCGGGAGCTCTCGAGCAGTACTTC. This encodes CASSPGLAGALEQYF.

This clone came up once. V usage is TRBV5-5 and J usage is TRBJ2-5; D is uncertain. CDR1 and CDR2 from the germline V gene are SGHKS and YYEKEE (reference sequence). Trimming cost V 0 bases and J 5 bases, with 8 bases left between them. The CDR3 loop spans 13 amino acids. In DNA, the CDR3 is TGTGCCAGCAGCTTGGAGGTAATCGAGACCCAGTACTTC. Its protein product is CASSLEVIETQYF. Drawing the rest from reference TRBV5-5 and TRBJ2-5, the complete variable domain is DAGVTQSPTHLIKTRGQQVTLRCSPISGHKSVSWYQQVLGQGPQFIFQYYEKEERGRGNFPDRFSARQFPNYSSELNVNALLLGDSALYLCASSLEVIETQYFGPGTRLLVL.

This chain connects TRBV28 to TRBJ1-3; TRBD1 is a possible D gene (5 bases). This CDR3 spans 15 amino acids. In germline, CDR1 is MDHEN, CDR2 SYDVKM. With 4 bases removed from V and 4 bases from J, the gap between germline ends came to 14 bases. CDR3 residues: CASSSPGTGGNTIYF. CDR3 nucleotide sequence: TGTGCCAGCAGTTCCCCAGGGACGGGAGGAAACACCATATATTTT.